The clone carrying this T cell receptor (beta chain) was picked up a small number of times. Its antigen remains unidentified. The data were obtained in a study of blood T cells in healthy people across ages. Broader study findings: TCR beta diversity, measured per million T cells, fell in a roughly linear way with age.

The CDR3 spans 16 residues. With 0 bases removed from V and 2 bases from J, the gap between germline ends came to 14 bases. Germline-derived CDR1 and CDR2 are SGHTS and YDEGEE. Each donor had around 10 milliliters of peripheral blood drawn. Next came a second PCR, run for about 6 to 12 cycles, which used a sample-barcoded 5' primer along with a J-beta primer mix. Tags on each cDNA molecule came from a template-switch adaptor with 12 random nucleotides. Sequencing of every sample gave 3 million or more CDR3-containing paired-end reads. One entry per CDR3 protein results from TCRdb running MiXCR on the 5' RACE reads. In the table there are about a million distinct CDR3 sequences, roughly 51% of which are singletons.

Sequenced input: blood. J is TRBJ1-2 and V is TRBV5-8; D not certain. The clonotype comes from a woman in her fifties or sixties in good health. CDR3 sequence reads: CASSLGGFVSNYGYTF. CDR3 DNA: TGTGCCAGCAGCTTGGGGGGTTTTGTGTCAAACTATGGCTACACCTTC. The whole variable domain, remainder taken from reference TRBV5-8 and TRBJ1-2, is EAGVTQSPTHLIKTRGQQATLRCSPISGHTSVYWYQQALGLGLQFLLWYDEGEERNRGNFPPRFSGRQFPNYSSELNVNALELEDSALYLCASSLGGFVSNYGYTFGSGTRLTVV.